These T cell receptor beta chains were read from a single sample in a study of blood T cell repertoires in COVID-19. The method was immunoSEQ multiplex PCR; TCRdb's version includes in-frame clones alone and lacks a portion of them. The data show some 200,000 clones, roughly 80% seen once. The sample was PBMCs or T cells enriched from blood (not recorded which). These receptor sequences come from a woman between 35 and 50 years old with acute COVID-19. CDR3s include the opening cysteine and the closing phenylalanine or tryptophan. The order of the fields is J gene, V gene, clone size, D gene, CDR3 protein, CDR3 DNA. The D gene is left open where the match is weak. Not every row has a clone size; where given, it reads once, few, many or a size class.

TRBJ1-4 TRBV6-5 . . CASSYGTNEKLFF TGTGCCAGCAGTTACGGTACAAATGAAAAACTGTTTTTT
TRBJ2-7 TRBV5-6 . . CASSLRRTGIEQYF TGTGCCAGCAGCCTGCGAAGGACGGGAATCGAGCAGTACTTC
TRBJ1-3 TRBV6-5 . . CACLRRDEGNTIYF TGTGCCTGCCTCCGGCGGGACGAAGGAAACACCATATATTTT
TRBJ2-7 TRBV19 . . CASSSTRRQDYEQYF TGTGCCAGTAGTTCAACCCGCCGACAGGATTACGAGCAGTACTTC
TRBJ1-4 TRBV21-1 . . CASSRAEGGTNEKLFF TGTGCCAGCAGCAGAGCCGAGGGAGGGACTAATGAAAAACTGTTTTTT
TRBJ2-7 TRBV7-2 . . CASSLDRGSSYEQYF TGTGCCAGCAGCTTAGATAGGGGGAGCTCCTACGAGCAGTACTTC
TRBJ1-4 TRBV9 . . CASSVGGSTGEKLFF TGTGCCAGCAGCGTAGGCGGCTCTACCGGTGAAAAACTGTTTTTT
TRBJ2-3 TRBV5-1 . TRBD2 CASSLAGGVTDTQYF TGCGCCAGCAGCTTGGCGGGGGGGGTCACAGATACGCAGTATTTT
TRBJ2-5 TRBV7-2 once TRBD2 CASSKLAGGLGETQYF TGTGCCAGCAGCAAGCTAGCGGGGGGGCTTGGAGAGACCCAGTACTTC
TRBJ2-1 TRBV4-2 . . CASSQDMVNRQFF TGTGCCAGCAGCCAAGACATGGTGAATAGGCAGTTCTTC
TRBJ1-4 TRBV5-1 . TRBD1 CASSRGQGGEKLFF TGCGCCAGCAGCAGGGGACAGGGAGGTGAAAAACTGTTTTTT
TRBJ1-1 TRBV28 once . CASSNILTGWHTEAFF TGTGCCAGCAGCAACATCCTCACAGGGTGGCACACTGAAGCTTTCTTT
TRBJ1-1 TRBV5-1 . TRBD1 CASSLYQAGGTEAFF TGCGCCAGCAGCTTGTACCAGGCAGGGGGTACTGAAGCTTTCTTT
TRBJ1-5 TRBV28 . TRBD1 CATTISTGGNQPQHF TGTGCCACCACAATCTCCACAGGGGGCAATCAGCCCCAGCATTTT
TRBJ1-2 TRBV27 . TRBD1 CASSSTGGIYGYTF TGTGCCAGCAGTTCGACAGGGGGCATCTATGGCTACACCTTC
TRBJ2-7 TRBV28 . . CASRTSIGYEQYF TGTGCCAGCCGTACTAGTATTGGGTACGAGCAGTACTTC
TRBJ2-5 TRBV5-4 . . CASSATDQETQYF TGTGCCAGCAGCGCGACAGATCAAGAGACCCAGTACTTC
TRBJ1-2 TRBV18 . . CASSPQQAYGYTF TGTGCCAGCTCACCACAACAGGCTTATGGCTACACCTTC
TRBJ2-1 TRBV6-1 . TRBD1 CASSEEGQPSFEQFF TGTGCCAGCAGTGAAGAGGGACAGCCATCCTTTGAGCAGTTCTTC
TRBJ2-7 TRBV5-6 . TRBD2 CASSFWASGYEQYF TGTGCCAGCAGCTTTTGGGCTAGCGGCTACGAGCAGTACTTC
TRBJ1-2 TRBV5-5 . . CASNTRNYGYTF TGTGCCAGCAACACACGTAACTATGGCTACACCTTC
TRBJ1-2 TRBV6-5 . TRBD1 CASSYEYRGGNGYTF TGTGCCAGCAGTTACGAATACAGGGGTGGAAATGGCTACACCTTC
TRBJ2-2 TRBV10-1 . . CASSRGANTGELFF TGCGCCAGCTCCCGCGGAGCTAACACCGGGGAGCTGTTTTTT
TRBJ2-7 TRBV30 . TRBD1 CAWEPGGLYEQYF TGTGCCTGGGAGCCAGGGGGCCTCTACGAGCAGTACTTC
TRBJ1-1 TRBV7-3 few TRBD1 CASSSRGPNTEAFF TGTGCCAGCAGCTCCAGGGGGCCCAACACTGAAGCTTTCTTT
TRBJ1-2 TRBV11-1 . TRBD1 CASSTDRGNYGYTF TGTGCCAGCAGCACGGACAGGGGGAACTATGGCTACACCTTC
TRBJ1-1 TRBV1 . . CTSSHGTGALNTEAFF TGCACCAGCAGCCACGGGACAGGGGCGTTGAACACTGAAGCTTTCTTT
TRBJ1-3 TRBV5-8 . . CASKGAESGNTIYF TGTGCCAGCAAAGGGGCCGAATCTGGAAACACCATATATTTT
TRBJ2-3 TRBV6-5 . TRBD1 CASSYSGQGPDTQYF TGTGCCAGCAGTTACTCGGGACAGGGCCCAGATACGCAGTATTTT
TRBJ2-1 TRBV11-2 . TRBD2 CASSSGTSSEQFF TGTGCCAGCAGCTCCGGGACTAGCTCTGAGCAGTTCTTC
TRBJ2-1 TRBV19 . TRBD2 CASSIPGGSSYNEQFF TGTGCCAGTAGTATTCCGGGCGGGAGCTCCTACAATGAGCAGTTCTTC
TRBJ2-5 TRBV10-2 once TRBD2 CASSAMGLAGEVETQYF TGCGCCAGCAGTGCGATGGGACTAGCGGGGGAGGTTGAGACCCAGTACTTC
TRBJ2-7 TRBV30 many . CAWSTRSPYEQYF TGTGCCTGGAGTACCAGGTCTCCTTACGAGCAGTACTTC
TRBJ1-2 TRBV29-1 . . CSVEVKQGALYYGYTF TGCAGCGTTGAGGTGAAACAGGGTGCCCTTTACTATGGCTACACCTTC
TRBJ2-7 TRBV28 once . CASSPNHRLIYF TGTGCCAGCAGTCCTAACCATCGACTAATTTACTTC
TRBJ2-2 TRBV12-3/TRBV12-4 few . CASTISMGELFF TGTGCCAGCACCATCAGTATGGGGGAGCTGTTTTTT
TRBJ2-7 TRBV30 . TRBD2 CAWSVSGGRVYEQYF TGTGCCTGGAGTGTCTCGGGAGGCCGGGTCTACGAGCAGTACTTC
TRBJ2-1 TRBV7-9 once . CASGLNNEQFF TGTGCCAGCGGGCTTAACAATGAGCAGTTCTTC
TRBJ1-6 TRBV6-5 . TRBD1 CASSYRTGARNSPLHF TGTGCCAGCAGTTACCGGACAGGGGCGCGTAATTCACCCCTCCACTTT
TRBJ2-3 TRBV27 few . CASSPGRRTQYF TGTGCCAGCAGCCCAGGGAGGCGTACGCAGTATTTT
TRBJ2-1 TRBV18 . TRBD2 CASSRSSSGAHSYNEQFF TGTGCCAGCTCACGTTCTTCTAGCGGAGCCCACTCCTACAATGAGCAGTTCTTC
TRBJ1-6 TRBV30 . TRBD1 CAWDRGQGNYLLHF TGTGCCTGGGATAGGGGACAGGGAAATTATCTCCTCCACTTT
TRBJ2-1 TRBV7-2 . TRBD2 CASSNSGGAELYNEQFF TGTGCCAGCAGCAATAGCGGGGGGGCCGAGTTATACAATGAGCAGTTCTTC
TRBJ2-1 TRBV12-5 . . CASAPRGGGEEFGQFF TGTGCTAGTGCCCCTAGGGGCGGGGGCGAGGAATTTGGGCAGTTCTTC
TRBJ1-5 TRBV28 once . CASITGNQPQHF TGTGCCAGCATTACGGGAAATCAGCCCCAGCATTTT
TRBJ1-3 TRBV4-1 few . CASSQGPRGNTIYF TGCGCCAGCAGCCAAGGGCCCCGTGGAAACACCATATATTTT